This T cell receptor beta chain was obtained from a study of blood T cell repertoires in COVID-19. Study context: Spain, Italy and the United States supplied samples that represented acute and convalescent COVID-19. The analysed material was cDNA or gDNA that came from T cells, B-cell-depleted T cells, or PBMCs.

Study processing details: Quantification of nucleated cells was approximated via reference gene primer amplification. Method: immunoSEQ multiplex PCR; TCRdb's copy keeps in-frame clones and lacks some. The DNA was the basis for D and trimming; V, J and clone size are from that table. This sample has some 140,000 clones; 79% occur once, and the top ten carry around 3.3%. The junction had 6 bases not matched to a gene; V was cut back by 2 bases and J by 1 base. This CDR3 has 16 residues. Germline CDR1 LGHDT, CDR2 YNNKEL (reference sequence). The specimen sequenced was peripheral blood. The TCR originated in a man between 60 and 75 years old with acute or convalescent COVID-19. The V call is TRBV3-1 (or the pseudogene TRBV3-2), the J call TRBJ1-1; 8 bases line up with TRBD1. The CDR3 loop is CASSQQGARRNTEAFF. The CDR3 bases are TGTGCCAGCAGCCAACAGGGGGCGCGAAGGAACACTGAAGCTTTCTTT.